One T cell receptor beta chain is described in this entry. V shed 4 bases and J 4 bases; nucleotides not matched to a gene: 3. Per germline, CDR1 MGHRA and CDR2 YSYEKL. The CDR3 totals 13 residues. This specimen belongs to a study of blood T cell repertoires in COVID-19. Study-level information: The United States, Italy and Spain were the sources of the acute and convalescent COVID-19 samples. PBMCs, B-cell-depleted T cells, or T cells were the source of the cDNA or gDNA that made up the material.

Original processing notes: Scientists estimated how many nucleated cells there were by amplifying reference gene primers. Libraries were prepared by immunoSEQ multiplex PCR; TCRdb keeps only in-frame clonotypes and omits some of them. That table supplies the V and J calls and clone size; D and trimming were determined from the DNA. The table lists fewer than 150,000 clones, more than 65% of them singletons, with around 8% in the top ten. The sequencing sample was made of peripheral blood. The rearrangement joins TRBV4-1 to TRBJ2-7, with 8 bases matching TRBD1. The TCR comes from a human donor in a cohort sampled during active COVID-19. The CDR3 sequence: CASSRRQGYEQYF. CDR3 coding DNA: TGCGCCAGCAGCCGTCGACAGGGGTACGAGCAGTACTTC.